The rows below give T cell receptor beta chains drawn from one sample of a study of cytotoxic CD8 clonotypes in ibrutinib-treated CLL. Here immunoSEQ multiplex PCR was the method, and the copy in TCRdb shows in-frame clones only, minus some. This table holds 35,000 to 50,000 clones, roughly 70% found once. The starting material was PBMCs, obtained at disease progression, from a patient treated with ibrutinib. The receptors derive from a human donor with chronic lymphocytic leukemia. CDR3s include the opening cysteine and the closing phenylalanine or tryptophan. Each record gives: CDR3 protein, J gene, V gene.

CASSSWTGASSYEQYF,TRBJ2-7,TRBV28
CASGHGGELFF,TRBJ2-2,TRBV7-9
CAISDGNSNQPQHF,TRBJ1-5,TRBV2
CASSHSAGANVLTF,TRBJ2-6,TRBV25-1
CASSAGDSSGPQHF,TRBJ1-5,TRBV2
CASSPSGLQGSYEQYF,TRBJ2-7,TRBV13
CASSLFGAGLADTQYF,TRBJ2-3,TRBV7-9
CASSFLSGNEQFF,TRBJ2-1,TRBV5-6
CASRAGLDQPQHF,TRBJ1-5,TRBV28
CASSDGISRNTIYF,TRBJ1-3,TRBV19
CAIREGATFYEQYF,TRBJ2-7,TRBV10-3
CASSLIAGSSYNEQFF,TRBJ2-1,TRBV4-1
CASSRVYDSSGANVLTF,TRBJ2-6,TRBV19
CASTKGPLSYRRVSGNTIYF,TRBJ1-3,TRBV28
CASSSPPGLAGSAYEQYF,TRBJ2-7,TRBV11-3
CASSQVAQLDYEQYF,TRBJ2-7,TRBV14
CASSLEFYYEQYF,TRBJ2-7,TRBV11-2
CASSIVQGALSQPQHF,TRBJ1-5,TRBV19
CASSESEEETQYF,TRBJ2-5,TRBV10-1
CASRASGGGHNEQFF,TRBJ2-1,TRBV6-5
CASSQSYGTEITDTQYF,TRBJ2-3,TRBV23-1
CASSVSADTQYF,TRBJ2-3,TRBV9
CASSPMGVRTEAFF,TRBJ1-1,TRBV4-1
CASSEGIGSRLFKQYF,TRBJ2-7,TRBV2
CASSSGLAAYNEQFF,TRBJ2-1,TRBV2
CASSFLDPASPTNEKLFF,TRBJ1-4,TRBV28
CASSQRTSGRAPRTTDTQYF,TRBJ2-3,TRBV7-3
CASQQGYEQFF,TRBJ2-1,TRBV18
CASSEVGRAPGETQYF,TRBJ2-5,TRBV6-1
CASSLRPGGAYEQYF,TRBJ2-7,TRBV9
CASSVGRERSNTGELFF,TRBJ2-2,TRBV9
CASSKMNTEAFF,TRBJ1-1,TRBV25-1
CASTGGGANVLTF,TRBJ2-6,TRBV6-6
CASSPGSGSSYEQYF,TRBJ2-7,TRBV7-2
CASCTSGQHYNEQFF,TRBJ2-1,TRBV28
CASPGAEQYF,TRBJ2-7,TRBV7-9
CASSLDTRAHEQFF,TRBJ2-1,TRBV11-3
CASSFSGLAVNEQYF,TRBJ2-7,TRBV27
CASSRELAGGEQFF,TRBJ2-1,TRBV5-1
CASSDEKGPVHEQYF,TRBJ2-7,TRBV11-2
CASSLGQAQPQHF,TRBJ1-5,TRBV7-8
CASSIGGAGYTF,TRBJ1-2,TRBV19
CASSQVGEANEQFF,TRBJ2-1,TRBV4-1
CALGTYEQYF,TRBJ2-7,TRBV2
CASTGKGHGYTF,TRBJ1-2,TRBV25-1
CASQPGQSYGYTF,TRBJ1-2,TRBV7-9
CASSSGTTYEQYF,TRBJ2-7,TRBV5-4
CASSLFSGSYNEQFF,TRBJ2-1,TRBV11-2
CASSPGTGNQPQHF,TRBJ1-5,TRBV18
CASSLARLRTGPYNEQFF,TRBJ2-1,TRBV7-9
CASREGGILSNQPQHF,TRBJ1-5,TRBV6-4
CASSPRTSLIAQYF,TRBJ2-3,TRBV28
CASAVGWGTEAFF,TRBJ1-1,TRBV7-3